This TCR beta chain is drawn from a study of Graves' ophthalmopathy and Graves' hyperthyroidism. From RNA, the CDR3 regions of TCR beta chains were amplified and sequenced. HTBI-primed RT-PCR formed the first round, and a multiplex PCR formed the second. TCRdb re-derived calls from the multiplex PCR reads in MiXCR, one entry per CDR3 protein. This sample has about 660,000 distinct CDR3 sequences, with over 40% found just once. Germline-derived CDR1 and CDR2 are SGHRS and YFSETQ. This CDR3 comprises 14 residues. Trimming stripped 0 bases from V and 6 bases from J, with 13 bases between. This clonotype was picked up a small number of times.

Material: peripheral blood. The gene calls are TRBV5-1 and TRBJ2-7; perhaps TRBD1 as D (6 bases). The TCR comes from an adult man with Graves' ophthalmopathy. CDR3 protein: CASSLGRGDVEQYF. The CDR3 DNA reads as TGCGCCAGCAGCTTGGGCAGGGGTGACGTCGAGCAGTACTTC.